A single sample is the source of the 8 T cell receptor beta chains below, sequenced in a study of radiotherapy plus CTLA-4 blockade in lung cancer. TCRdb's table, derived via immunoSEQ multiplex PCR, lists solely in-frame clones and lacks some. The sample yields tens of thousands of clones, approximately 85% seen once. The sequencing used peripheral blood, collected from a patient treated with radiotherapy plus ipilimumab. These TCRs come from a human donor with non-small cell lung cancer whose response to radiotherapy plus ipilimumab could not be evaluated.

The chain links TRBV11-1 to TRBJ2-7; TRBD2 matches 7 bases. CDR3 length: 14 residues. In germline, CDR1 is SGHAT, CDR2 FQDESV (reference sequence). J was trimmed by 3 bases and V by 5 bases; bases with no gene match: 7. The DNA for the CDR3 is TGTGCCAGCAGCCCCAGGCCGGGGGGCTACGAGCAGTACTTC. Translation gives CASSPRPGGYEQYF.

The rearrangement links TRBV19 to TRBJ2-2, with TRBD2 as a possible D gene (5 bases). The CDR3 has 16 amino acids. V shed 5 bases and J shed 1 base, with 14 bases lying between them. Germline V CDR1 and CDR2: LNHDA, SQIVND (reference sequence). The CDR3 reads CASSPPVRENTGELFF. CDR3 coding DNA: TGTGCCAGTAGTCCCCCTGTGAGGGAGAACACCGGGGAGCTGTTTTTT. Full variable domain (missing parts from reference TRBV19 and TRBJ2-2): DGGITQSPKYLFRKEGQNVTLSCEQNLNHDAMYWYRQDPGQGLRLIYYSQIVNDFQKGDIAEGYSVSREKKESFPLTVTSAQKNPTAFYLCASSPPVRENTGELFFGEGSRLTVL.

This clone showed up just once. The gene calls are TRBV19 and TRBJ2-2; 8 bases are a match to TRBD2. The junction had 10 bases not matched to a gene; V was cut back by 9 bases and J by 4 bases. The CDR3 consists of 15 residues. The germline CDR1 and CDR2 sequences are LNHDA and SQIVND (reference sequence). CDR3 bases: TGTGCCAGCATTTCTAGCGGGCGTAGCACCGGGGAGCTGTTTTTT. Amino acid sequence: CASISSGRSTGELFF.

V is TRBV30 and J is TRBJ1-4; D remains unclear. Germline V gene sequence: CDR1 GTSNPN, CDR2 SVGIG (reference sequence). This CDR3 contains 15 residues. V lost 0 bases, J lost 7 bases, and 15 bases lay in between. CDR3 nucleotides: TGTGCCTGGAGTGTACGTGCCAGGTATTCTGAAAAACTGTTTTTT. It is translated as CAWSVRARYSEKLFF. Combining the CDR3 with reference TRBV30 and TRBJ1-4 gives the whole variable domain SQTIHQWPATLVQPVGSPLSLECTVEGTSNPNLYWYRQAAGRGLQLLFYSVGIGQISSEVPQNLSASRPQDRQFILSSKKLLLSDSGFYLCAWSVRARYSEKLFFGSGTQLSVL.

The chain uses TRBV5-8 and TRBJ2-6, with TRBD1 as a possible D gene (6 bases). The CDR3 is 17 residues long. Looked up from germline, CDR1 is SGHTS and CDR2 is YDEGEE. Trimming took 3 bases from V and 16 from J, leaving 29 bases between them. Written as DNA, the CDR3 is TGTGCCAGCAGCTCGGAGCCCCGACAGGCCTCCGGGGTGGGACTGACTTTC. It specifies CASSSEPRQASGVGLTF.

This chain joins TRBV9 and TRBJ2-1; 7 positions match TRBD2. V dropped 5 bases and J dropped 4; count of bases not matched to a gene: 9. Per germline, CDR1 SGDLS and CDR2 YYNGEE. This CDR3 has 15 residues. The CDR3 region is CASSRPSGRYNEQFF. CDR3 nucleotides: TGTGCCAGCAGTCGCCCTAGCGGACGATACAATGAGCAGTTCTTC.

This chain links TRBV20-1 with TRBJ2-5, with D uncertain. TRBJ2-7 explains the end of the DNA better; the J call may be wrong. Germline V lookup: CDR1 DFQATT, CDR2 SNEGSKA (reference sequence). The CDR3 loop spans 10 amino acids. The DNA for the CDR3 is TGCAGTGCTAGGAGCTACGAGCAGTACTTC. Encoded protein: CSARSYEQYF.

The chain carries TRBV19 and TRBJ1-3; D is undetermined. The CDR3 covers 14 residues. CDR1 and CDR2 (germline): LNHDA, SQIVND (reference sequence). Trimming took 0 bases from V and 2 from J, leaving 5 bases between them. The CDR3 region is CASSIEGAGNTIYF. The CDR3, as DNA: TGTGCCAGTAGTATAGAAGGAGCTGGAAACACCATATATTTT.